These 19 T cell receptor beta chains came from one sample sequenced in a study of blood T cell repertoires in COVID-19. Clones were sequenced by immunoSEQ multiplex PCR, and TCRdb holds only the in-frame ones, with some missing. The data contain under 200,000 clones, about 85% of them singletons. The sequenced sample consisted of peripheral blood. All receptors come from a woman aged 80 or over with acute or convalescent COVID-19.

This clone was recorded only once. The rearrangement joins TRBV7-8 to TRBJ1-1; 7 positions match TRBD1. The CDR3 is 13 amino acids. The junction had 1 base not matched to a gene; V was cut back by 1 base and J by 5 bases. Per germline, CDR1 SGHVS and CDR2 FQNEAQ. The CDR3 loop reads CASSLVRGTEAFF. The CDR3, as DNA: TGTGCCAGCAGCTTAGTCAGGGGGACTGAAGCTTTCTTT. The full variable domain, completed using reference TRBV7-8 and TRBJ1-1, is GAGVSQSPRYKVAKRGQDVALRCDPISGHVSLFWYQQALGQGPEFLTYFQNEAQLDKSGLPSDRFFAERPEGSVSTLKIQRTQQEDSAVYLCASSLVRGTEAFFGQGTRLTVV.

This chain links TRBV5-1 with TRBJ1-6; unclear D gene. Germline V gene sequence: CDR1 SGHRS, CDR2 YFSETQ. There are 15 residues in the CDR3. The germline V and J ends were trimmed by 0 bases and 3 bases, with 7 bases remaining between them. The CDR3 DNA reads TGCGCCAGCAGCTTGGGTCGCGACTATAATTCACCCCTCCACTTT. Encoded protein: CASSLGRDYNSPLHF.

CDR3 in amino acids: CASSPGTGGSPLHF. The CDR3 region has the DNA TGTGCCAGCAGCCCTGGGACAGGCGGGTCACCCCTCCACTTT. The genes are TRBV3-1 (or the pseudogene TRBV3-2) and TRBJ1-6; TRBD1 aligns across 8 bases. Germline CDR1 LGHDT, CDR2 YNNKEL (reference sequence). This CDR3 contains 14 residues. With 4 bases clipped from V and 10 bases from J, the junction kept 6 bases outside the gene matches.

V gene TRBV5-1 combines with J gene TRBJ2-7, with TRBD1 matching 9 bases. Germline CDR1 and CDR2: SGHRS and YFSETQ. J lost 1 base, V lost 4 bases, and 9 bases had no gene match. The CDR3 has 16 amino acids. The CDR3 coding sequence is TGCGCCAGCAGCCCCCTAACGGGACAGGGATCCTACGAGCAGTACTTC. Encoded protein: CASSPLTGQGSYEQYF.

The gene calls are TRBV27 and TRBJ1-6; D unresolved. The CDR3 contains 14 residues. Trimming took 3 bases from V and 5 from J, leaving 8 bases between them. CDR1 is MNHEY and CDR2 is SMNVEV in the germline V gene (reference sequence). The CDR3: CASSFRVDNSPLHF. The CDR3 DNA reads TGTGCCAGCAGTTTTCGGGTGGATAATTCACCCCTCCACTTT.

V gene TRBV25-1 combines with J gene TRBJ2-7; TRBD1 aligns across 8 bases. Germline V gives CDR1 MGHDK, CDR2 SYGVNS. The CDR3 covers 13 residues. Trimming cost V 4 bases and J 2 bases; bases outside gene matches: 1. The CDR3 reads CASSARGPYEQYF. The CDR3 DNA follows: TGTGCCAGCAGTGCCAGGGGGCCCTACGAGCAGTACTTC.

The chain couples TRBV2 to TRBJ2-7, with 13 bases identical to TRBD2. This CDR3 region has 15 residues. The J segment lost 3 bases and the V segment lost 5 bases, leaving 4 bases of the junction unmatched. CDR1 and CDR2 from the germline V gene are SNHLY and FYNNEI. The CDR3 DNA sequence: TGTGCCAGCAGTATCCGGACTAGCGGGGGCTACGAGCAGTACTTC. This translates into CASSIRTSGGYEQYF.

The chain is built from TRBV9 and TRBJ2-7; 8 bases line up with TRBD2. The J segment lost 2 bases and the V segment lost 3 bases, leaving 4 bases of the junction unmatched. Germline V gene lookup returns CDR1 SGDLS and CDR2 YYNGEE. This CDR3 comprises 14 residues. This CDR3 reads CASSAGGPTYEQYF. CDR3 bases: TGTGCCAGCAGCGCGGGAGGGCCTACCTACGAGCAGTACTTC.

The gene calls are TRBV15 and TRBJ2-7; D is undetermined. Per the germline V gene, CDR1 is LNHNV and CDR2 is YYDKDF (reference sequence). Trimming removed 0 bases at V and 2 bases at J, with 14 bases between. The CDR3 spans 16 residues. CDR3 DNA: TGTGCCACCAGCAGAGATCTTGGCAGGTCCGCCTACGAGCAGTACTTC. It is translated as CATSRDLGRSAYEQYF. The variable domain in full, completed from reference TRBV15 and TRBJ2-7, reads DAMVIQNPRYQVTQFGKPVTLSCSQTLNHNVMYWYQQKSSQAPKLLFHYYDKDFNNEADTPDNFQSRRPNTSFCFLDIRSPGLGDTAMYLCATSRDLGRSAYEQYFGPGTRLTVT.

The V gene is TRBV2, the J gene TRBJ2-3; the match to TRBD1 covers 12 bases. The CDR3 has 16 residues. V gave up 6 bases and J gave up 2 bases; unmatched junction bases: 6. In germline, CDR1 is SNHLY, CDR2 FYNNEI. CDR3 sequence: CASRGQGARVTDTQYF. CDR3 coding DNA: TGTGCCAGCAGGGGACAGGGGGCTCGGGTCACAGATACGCAGTATTTT.

As concerns this clone: This may come from a read error, since a much larger clone is one base off. The same CDR3 can be traced to other DNA sequences in this sample. The CDR3 DNA sequence: TGTGCCAGCAGCTTAGGGGGGGACTATGGCTACACCTTC. Its translation is CASSLGGDYGYTF. This sequence joins TRBV3-1 (or the pseudogene TRBV3-2) and TRBJ1-2; possibly TRBD1 for D (6 bases). V was clipped by 5 bases and J by 3 bases, with 10 bases between them. The CDR3 runs 13 residues. CDR1 and CDR2 (germline): LGHDT, YNNKEL (reference sequence).

V usage is TRBV4-3 and J usage is TRBJ2-7, with 13 bases lining up with TRBD2. CDR3 size: 19 residues. The trim removed 5 bases at V and 2 bases at J, leaving 15 bases unmatched. Germline loops: CDR1 LGHNA, CDR2 YSLEER. CDR3 protein: CASSDFLTSGGSAAYEQYF. CDR3 in DNA: TGCGCCAGCAGCGATTTCCTGACTAGCGGGGGGTCGGCGGCCTACGAGCAGTACTTC.

V is TRBV3-1 (or the pseudogene TRBV3-2) and J is TRBJ2-1; the match to TRBD2 covers 10 bases. Germline CDR1 is LGHDT and CDR2 is YNNKEL (reference sequence). J was trimmed by 14 bases and V by 0 bases; bases with no gene match: 16. The CDR3 covers 17 residues. Written as DNA, the CDR3 is TGTGCCAGCAGCCAAGAGGTTGGGACTAGCGAGTTTACGGCTGAGTTCTTC. It yields the protein CASSQEVGTSEFTAEFF.

This clone occurred a few times. The CDR3 DNA reads as TGTGCCATCGGGACAGGGGGCTCCTACGAGCAGTACTTC. It is translated as CAIGTGGSYEQYF. The V gene is TRBV10-3, the J gene TRBJ2-7; 11 bases agree with TRBD1. The CDR3 is 13 amino acids. V gave up 8 bases and J gave up 0 bases; unmatched junction bases: 0. Germline V gene sequence: CDR1 ENHRY, CDR2 SYGVKD.

The chain is built from TRBV19 and TRBJ1-4; TRBD1 matches at 7 bases. The CDR3 consists of 13 residues. Unmatched junction bases numbered 8, after V lost 4 bases and J lost 12 bases. Germline CDR1 reads LNHDA; CDR2 reads SQIVND (reference sequence). Here the CDR3 DNA reads TGTGCCAGTAGTAACGGCAGGGGGTCCGAACTGTTTTTT. This translates into CASSNGRGSELFF. Together with reference TRBV19 and TRBJ1-4, the CDR3 gives the full variable domain: DGGITQSPKYLFRKEGQNVTLSCEQNLNHDAMYWYRQDPGQGLRLIYYSQIVNDFQKGDIAEGYSVSREKKESFPLTVTSAQKNPTAFYLCASSNGRGSELFFGSGTQLSVL.

This clone was seen only a few times. The J gene is TRBJ1-5, the V gene TRBV18; the D gene is possibly TRBD1 (6 bases). Trimming cost V 3 bases and J 0 bases, with 18 bases left between them. The CDR3 runs 18 residues. CDR1 is KGHSH and CDR2 is LQKENI in the germline V gene. CDR3 nucleotide sequence: TGTGCCAGCTCACCCATTCGGACAGCCCAATATAGCAATCAGCCCCAGCATTTT. It yields the protein CASSPIRTAQYSNQPQHF.

The V call is TRBV7-9, the J call TRBJ2-7; TRBD1 matches 9 bases. Germline CDR1 and CDR2: SEHNR and FQNEAQ (reference sequence). V lost 0 bases to trimming and J lost 9 bases; unmatched junction nucleotides: 3. There are 13 residues in the CDR3. The CDR3 DNA is TGTGCCAGCAGCTTAGCGGGACAGGGTAGGCAGTACTTC. Residues: CASSLAGQGRQYF. The full variable domain, completed using reference TRBV7-9 and TRBJ2-7, is DTGVSQNPRHKITKRGQNVTFRCDPISEHNRLYWYRQTLGQGPEFLTYFQNEAQLEKSRLLSDRFSAERPKGSFSTLEIQRTEQGDSAMYLCASSLAGQGRQYFGPGTRLTVT.

The V gene is TRBV29-1, the J gene TRBJ1-2, with 8 bases fitting TRBD1. From germline, CDR1 is SQVTM and CDR2 ANQGSEA. Trimming cost V 6 bases and J 6 bases; bases outside gene matches: 9. CDR3 length: 13 amino acids. In DNA, the CDR3 is TGCAGCGTAAGACAGGGGCAAGAGGATGGCTACACCTTC. Translation gives CSVRQGQEDGYTF.

The CDR3 sequence is CASSLEGGLGGYTF. Here the CDR3 DNA reads TGTGCCAGCAGCTTAGAAGGAGGGTTGGGTGGCTACACCTTC. The chain employs TRBV7-2 and TRBJ1-2; D ambiguous. V was cut by 1 base and J by 7 bases, with 13 bases left in between. This CDR3 contains 14 residues. Germline CDR1 reads SGHTA; CDR2 reads FQGNSA. Looking up the rest from reference TRBV7-2 and TRBJ1-2 gives the full variable domain: GAGVSQSPSNKVTEKGKDVELRCDPISGHTALYWYRQSLGQGLEFLIYFQGNSAPDKSGLPSDRFSAERTGGSVSTLTIQRTQQEDSAVYLCASSLEGGLGGYTFGSGTRLTVV.